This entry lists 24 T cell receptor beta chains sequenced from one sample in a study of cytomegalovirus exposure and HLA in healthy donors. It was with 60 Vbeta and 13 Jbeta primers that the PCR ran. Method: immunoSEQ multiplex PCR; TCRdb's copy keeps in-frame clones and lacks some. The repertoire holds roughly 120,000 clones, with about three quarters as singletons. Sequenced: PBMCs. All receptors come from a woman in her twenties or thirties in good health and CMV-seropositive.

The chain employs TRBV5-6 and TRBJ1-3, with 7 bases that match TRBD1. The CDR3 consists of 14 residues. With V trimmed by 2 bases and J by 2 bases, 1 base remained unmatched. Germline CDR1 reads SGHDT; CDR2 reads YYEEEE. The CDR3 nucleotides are TGTGCCAGCAGCTTTAGGGGGCCTGGAAACACCATATATTTT. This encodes CASSFRGPGNTIYF.

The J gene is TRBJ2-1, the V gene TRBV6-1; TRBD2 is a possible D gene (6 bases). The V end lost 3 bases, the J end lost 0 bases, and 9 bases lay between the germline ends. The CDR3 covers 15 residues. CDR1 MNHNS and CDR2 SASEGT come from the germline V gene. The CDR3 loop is CASSDLSGSYNEQFF. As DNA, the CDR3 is TGTGCCAGCAGTGACCTTAGCGGCTCCTACAATGAGCAGTTCTTC.

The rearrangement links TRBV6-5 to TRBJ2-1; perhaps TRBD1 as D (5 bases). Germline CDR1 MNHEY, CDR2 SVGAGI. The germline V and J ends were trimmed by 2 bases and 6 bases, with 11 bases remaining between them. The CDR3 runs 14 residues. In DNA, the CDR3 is TGTGCCAGCAGTTACACGGACATTCCCAATGAGCAGTTCTTC. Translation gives CASSYTDIPNEQFF.

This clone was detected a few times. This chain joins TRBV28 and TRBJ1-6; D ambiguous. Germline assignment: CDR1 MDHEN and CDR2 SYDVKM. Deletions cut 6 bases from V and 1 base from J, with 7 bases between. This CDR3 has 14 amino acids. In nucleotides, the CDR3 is TGTGCCAGCAGGGAGGGTTCCTATAATTCACCCCTCCACTTT. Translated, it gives CASREGSYNSPLHF. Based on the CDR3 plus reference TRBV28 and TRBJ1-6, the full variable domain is DVKVTQSSRYLVKRTGEKVFLECVQDMDHENMFWYRQDPGLGLRLIYFSYDVKMKEKGDIPEGYSVSREKKERFSLILESASTNQTSMYLCASREGSYNSPLHFGNGTRLTVT.

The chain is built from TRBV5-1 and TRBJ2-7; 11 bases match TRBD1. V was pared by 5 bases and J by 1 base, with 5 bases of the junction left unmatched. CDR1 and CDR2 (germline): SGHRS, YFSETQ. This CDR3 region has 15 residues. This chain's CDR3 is CASSPGTGGSYEQYF. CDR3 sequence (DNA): TGCGCCAGCAGTCCCGGGACAGGGGGATCCTACGAGCAGTACTTC.

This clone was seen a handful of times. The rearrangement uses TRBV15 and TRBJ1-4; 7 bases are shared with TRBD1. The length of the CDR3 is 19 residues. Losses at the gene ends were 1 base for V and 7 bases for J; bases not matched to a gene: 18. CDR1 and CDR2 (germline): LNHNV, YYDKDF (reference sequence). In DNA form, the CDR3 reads TGTGCCACCAGCAGAGGTTCTGATATCGGGACAGCCGAGGGTGAAAAACTGTTTTTT. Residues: CATSRGSDIGTAEGEKLFF. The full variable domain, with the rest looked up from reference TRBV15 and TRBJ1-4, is DAMVIQNPRYQVTQFGKPVTLSCSQTLNHNVMYWYQQKSSQAPKLLFHYYDKDFNNEADTPDNFQSRRPNTSFCFLDIRSPGLGDTAMYLCATSRGSDIGTAEGEKLFFGSGTQLSVL.

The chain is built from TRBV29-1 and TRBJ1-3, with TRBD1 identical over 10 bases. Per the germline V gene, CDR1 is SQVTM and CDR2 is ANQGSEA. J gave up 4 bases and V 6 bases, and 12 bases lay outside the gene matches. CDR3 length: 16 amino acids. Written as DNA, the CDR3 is TGCAGCGTCCAGAACCCCGGGACAGGGGACGGAAACACCATATATTTT. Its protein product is CSVQNPGTGDGNTIYF.

This CDR3 reads CASQFGGYSNQPQHF. CDR3 DNA: TGTGCCAGTCAATTCGGGGGTTATAGCAATCAGCCCCAGCATTTT. V and J are TRBV19 and TRBJ1-5, with TRBD1 as a possible D gene (5 bases). The CDR3 spans 15 residues. Germline V CDR1 and CDR2: LNHDA, SQIVND (reference sequence). V lost 8 bases and J 0 bases, leaving 14 bases between the germline ends.

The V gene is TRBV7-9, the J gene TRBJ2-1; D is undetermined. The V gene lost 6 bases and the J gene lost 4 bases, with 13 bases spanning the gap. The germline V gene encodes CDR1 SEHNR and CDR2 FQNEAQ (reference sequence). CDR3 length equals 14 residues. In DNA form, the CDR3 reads TGTGCCAGCAGGGAAGGAGCGTTGTACAATGAGCAGTTCTTC. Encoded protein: CASREGALYNEQFF. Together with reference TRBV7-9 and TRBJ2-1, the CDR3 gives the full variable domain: DTGVSQNPRHKITKRGQNVTFRCDPISEHNRLYWYRQTLGQGPEFLTYFQNEAQLEKSRLLSDRFSAERPKGSFSTLEIQRTEQGDSAMYLCASREGALYNEQFFGPGTRLTVL.

The CDR3, as DNA: TGTGCCAGCAGTTTATTGGACAGGGTGTATTCGGGTGAGCAGTTCTTC. Encoded protein: CASSLLDRVYSGEQFF. The rearrangement links TRBV27 to TRBJ2-1; 8 nucleotides agree with TRBD1. The CDR3 has 16 residues. The J segment lost 9 bases and the V segment lost 1 base, leaving 11 bases of the junction unmatched. Looked up from germline, CDR1 is MNHEY and CDR2 is SMNVEV (reference sequence).

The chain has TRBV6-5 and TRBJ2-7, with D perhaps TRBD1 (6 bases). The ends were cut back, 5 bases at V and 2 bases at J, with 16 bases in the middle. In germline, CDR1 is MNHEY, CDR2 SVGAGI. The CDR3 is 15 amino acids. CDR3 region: CASSPTSDRAYEQYF. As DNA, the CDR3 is TGTGCCAGCAGTCCAACCTCGGACAGAGCCTACGAGCAGTACTTC.

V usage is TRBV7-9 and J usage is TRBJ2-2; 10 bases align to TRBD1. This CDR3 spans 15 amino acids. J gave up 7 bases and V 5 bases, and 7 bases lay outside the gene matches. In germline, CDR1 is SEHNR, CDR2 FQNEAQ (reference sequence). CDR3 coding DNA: TGTGCCAGCAGCCCCCCGGACAGGGGGTTCGGGGAGCTGTTTTTT. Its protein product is CASSPPDRGFGELFF.

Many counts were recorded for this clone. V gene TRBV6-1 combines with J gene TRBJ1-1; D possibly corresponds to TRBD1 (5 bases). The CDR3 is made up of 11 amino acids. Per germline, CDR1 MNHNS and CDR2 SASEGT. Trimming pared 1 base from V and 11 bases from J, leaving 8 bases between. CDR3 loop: CASSEGGGAFF. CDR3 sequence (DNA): TGTGCCAGCAGTGAAGGTGGGGGGGCTTTCTTT.

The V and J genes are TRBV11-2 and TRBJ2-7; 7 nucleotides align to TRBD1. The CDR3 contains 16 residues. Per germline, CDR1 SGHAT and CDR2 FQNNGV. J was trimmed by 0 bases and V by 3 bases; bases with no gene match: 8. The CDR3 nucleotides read TGTGCCAGCAGCTTTTCCACCGGGACAGCCTCCTACGAGCAGTACTTC. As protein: CASSFSTGTASYEQYF.

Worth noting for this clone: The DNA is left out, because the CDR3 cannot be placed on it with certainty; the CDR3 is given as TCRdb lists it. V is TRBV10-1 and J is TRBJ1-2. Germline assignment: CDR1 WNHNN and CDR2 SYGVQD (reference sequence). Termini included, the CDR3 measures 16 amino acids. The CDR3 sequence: CAKAFCASVVGYGYTF.

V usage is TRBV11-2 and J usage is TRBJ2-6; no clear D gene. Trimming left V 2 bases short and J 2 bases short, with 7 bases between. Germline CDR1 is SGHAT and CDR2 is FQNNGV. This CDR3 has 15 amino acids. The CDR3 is CASSLSNAGANVLTF. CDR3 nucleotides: TGTGCCAGCAGCTTAAGCAACGCTGGGGCCAACGTCCTGACTTTC.

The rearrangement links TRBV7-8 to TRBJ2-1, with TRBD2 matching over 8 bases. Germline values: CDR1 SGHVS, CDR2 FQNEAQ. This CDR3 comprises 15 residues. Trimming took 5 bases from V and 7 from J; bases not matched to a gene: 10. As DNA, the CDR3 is TGTGCCAGCAGCCCGGGAGGGATAGGTGAGAATGAGCAGTTCTTC. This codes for CASSPGGIGENEQFF.

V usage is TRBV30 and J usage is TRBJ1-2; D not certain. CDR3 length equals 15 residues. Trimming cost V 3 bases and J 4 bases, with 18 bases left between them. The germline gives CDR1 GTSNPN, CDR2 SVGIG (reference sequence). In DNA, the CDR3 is TGTGCCTGGAGCGAAACCGGATGGTCGGGCTATGGCTACACCTTC. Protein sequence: CAWSETGWSGYGYTF.

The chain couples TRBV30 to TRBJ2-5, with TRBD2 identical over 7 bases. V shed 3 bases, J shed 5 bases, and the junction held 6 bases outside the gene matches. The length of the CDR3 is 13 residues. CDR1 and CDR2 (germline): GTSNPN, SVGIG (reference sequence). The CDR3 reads CAWSQGEGETQYF. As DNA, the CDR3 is TGTGCCTGGAGCCAAGGGGAGGGGGAGACCCAGTACTTC.

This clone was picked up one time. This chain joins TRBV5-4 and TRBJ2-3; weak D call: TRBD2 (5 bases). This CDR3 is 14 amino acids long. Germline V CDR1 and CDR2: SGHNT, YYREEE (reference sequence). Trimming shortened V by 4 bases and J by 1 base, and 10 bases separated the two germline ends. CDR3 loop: CASSRADRTDTQYF. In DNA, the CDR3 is TGTGCCAGCAGCAGAGCGGACCGCACAGATACGCAGTATTTT.

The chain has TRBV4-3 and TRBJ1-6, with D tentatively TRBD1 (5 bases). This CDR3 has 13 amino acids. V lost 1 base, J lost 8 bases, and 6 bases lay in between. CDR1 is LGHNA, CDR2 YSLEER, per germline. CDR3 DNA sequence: TGCGCCAGCAGCCAAGTACAGGATTCACCCCTCCACTTT. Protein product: CASSQVQDSPLHF.

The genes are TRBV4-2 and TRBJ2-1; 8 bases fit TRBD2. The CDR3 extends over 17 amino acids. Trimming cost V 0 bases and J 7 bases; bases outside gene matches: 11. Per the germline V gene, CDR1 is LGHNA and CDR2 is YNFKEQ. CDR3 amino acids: CASSQDWRGAGDNEQFF. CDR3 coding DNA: TGTGCCAGCAGCCAAGATTGGCGGGGGGCCGGGGATAATGAGCAGTTCTTC.

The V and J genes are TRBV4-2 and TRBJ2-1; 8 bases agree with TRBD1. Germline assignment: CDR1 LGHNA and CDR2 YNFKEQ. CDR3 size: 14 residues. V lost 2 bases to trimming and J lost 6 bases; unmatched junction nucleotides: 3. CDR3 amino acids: CASSQPQGANEQFF. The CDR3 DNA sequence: TGTGCCAGCAGCCAACCTCAGGGGGCCAATGAGCAGTTCTTC.

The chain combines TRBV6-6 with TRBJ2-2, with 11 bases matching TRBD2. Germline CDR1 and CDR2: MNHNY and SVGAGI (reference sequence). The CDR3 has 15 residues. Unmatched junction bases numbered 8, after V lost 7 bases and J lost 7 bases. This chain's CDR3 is CASTLAGGLGGELFF. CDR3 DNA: TGTGCCAGCACCTTAGCGGGGGGGCTGGGCGGGGAGCTGTTTTTT.